This entry is about one T cell receptor beta chain. What it binds is unknown. The data derive from a study of shared clonotypes between healthy human individuals. Study-level background: The study drew on a couple of women and three men aged 18 to 49 as donors.

TCRdb's copy holds only in-frame clones and misses some; the assay was immunoSEQ multiplex PCR. Among about a million clones listed, approximately 80% were seen once. Germline V gene data show CDR1 as MRHNA and CDR2 as SNTAGT. The CDR3 spans 17 residues. V dropped 0 bases and J dropped 1; count of bases not matched to a gene: 8. Study results and limitations: Clonotype sharing levels among donors were expected to vary with sequencing depth.

This TCR was recovered from a young man in good health. Some clones in this sample may be carry-over from other donors' samples. The sample consisted of memory CD4+ T cells from PBMCs. Subset here: CD45RA-negative fraction. The chain uses TRBV6-4 and TRBJ1-2, with 7 positions matching TRBD1. CDR3 residues: CASSDSVGTVYNYGYTF. In DNA, the CDR3 is TGTGCCAGCAGTGACTCGGTGGGGACAGTATATAACTATGGCTACACCTTC.